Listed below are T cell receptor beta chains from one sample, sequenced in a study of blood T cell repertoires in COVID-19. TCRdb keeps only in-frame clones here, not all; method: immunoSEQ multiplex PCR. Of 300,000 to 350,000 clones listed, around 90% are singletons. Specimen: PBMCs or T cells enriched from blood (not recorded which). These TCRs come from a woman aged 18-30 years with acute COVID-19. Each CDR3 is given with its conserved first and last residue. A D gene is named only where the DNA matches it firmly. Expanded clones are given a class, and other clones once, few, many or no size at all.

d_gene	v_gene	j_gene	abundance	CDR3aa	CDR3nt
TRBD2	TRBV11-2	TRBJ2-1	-	CASSEVGAGGRFF	TGTGCCAGCAGCGAAGTGGGGGCGGGAGGGAGGTTCTTC
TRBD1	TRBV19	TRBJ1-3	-	CASRRGQAKGNTIYF	TGTGCCAGTAGAAGGGGACAGGCTAAAGGAAACACCATATATTTT
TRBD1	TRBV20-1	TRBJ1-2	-	CSDDRGYGYTF	TGCAGCGACGACAGGGGCTATGGCTACACCTTC
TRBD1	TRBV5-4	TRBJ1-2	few	CASSSPGGNGYTF	TGTGCCAGCAGCTCTCCAGGGGGCAACGGCTACACCTTC
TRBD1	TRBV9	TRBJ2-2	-	CASSVDQGEAYDGELFF	TGTGCCAGCAGCGTAGACCAGGGGGAAGCCTATGACGGGGAGCTGTTTTTT
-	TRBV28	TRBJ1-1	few	CASILGRELMNTEAFF	TGTGCCAGCATCCTAGGCAGGGAACTCATGAACACTGAAGCTTTCTTT
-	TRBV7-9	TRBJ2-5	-	CASSRLPGQETQYF	TGTGCCAGCAGCCGATTACCGGGCCAAGAGACCCAGTACTTC
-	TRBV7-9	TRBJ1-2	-	CASKNSGPDTSHYGYTF	TGTGCCAGCAAGAACTCAGGCCCCGACACCTCTCACTATGGCTACACCTTC
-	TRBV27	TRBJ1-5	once	CASRVRGSSQPQHF	TGTGCCAGCAGAGTCAGGGGTAGCAGCCAGCCCCAGCATTTT
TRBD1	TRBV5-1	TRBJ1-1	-	CASSQPTGTNTEAFF	TGCGCCAGCAGCCAGCCGACAGGGACAAACACTGAAGCTTTCTTT
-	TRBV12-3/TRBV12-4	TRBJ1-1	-	CASSFHGNTEAFF	TGTGCCAGCAGTTTTCACGGGAACACTGAAGCTTTCTTT
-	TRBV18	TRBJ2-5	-	CASSSDIQETQYF	TGTGCCAGCTCATCGGACATCCAAGAGACCCAGTACTTC
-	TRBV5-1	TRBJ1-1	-	CASSLGSGFNTEAFF	TGCGCCAGCAGCTTGGGCTCAGGATTCAACACTGAAGCTTTCTTT
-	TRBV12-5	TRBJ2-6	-	CASGLAGSGANVLTF	TGTGCTAGTGGTTTGGCGGGCTCTGGGGCCAACGTCCTGACTTTC
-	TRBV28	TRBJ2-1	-	CASSPAAGELFYNEQFF	TGTGCCAGCAGTCCAGCCGCCGGGGAATTGTTCTACAATGAGCAGTTCTTC